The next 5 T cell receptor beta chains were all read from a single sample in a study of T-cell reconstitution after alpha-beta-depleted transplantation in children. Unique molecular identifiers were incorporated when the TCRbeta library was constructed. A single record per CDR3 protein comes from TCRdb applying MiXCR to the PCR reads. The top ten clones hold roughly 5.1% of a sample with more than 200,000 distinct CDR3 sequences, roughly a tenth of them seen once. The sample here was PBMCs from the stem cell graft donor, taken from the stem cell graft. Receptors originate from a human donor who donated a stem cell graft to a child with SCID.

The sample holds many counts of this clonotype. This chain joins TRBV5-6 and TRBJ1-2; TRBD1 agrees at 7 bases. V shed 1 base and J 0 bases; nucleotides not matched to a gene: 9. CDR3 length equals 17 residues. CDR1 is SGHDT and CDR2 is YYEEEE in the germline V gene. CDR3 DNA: TGTGCCAGCAGCTTGTTGGGGACAGATTCTCCTAACTATGGCTACACCTTC. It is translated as CASSLLGTDSPNYGYTF.

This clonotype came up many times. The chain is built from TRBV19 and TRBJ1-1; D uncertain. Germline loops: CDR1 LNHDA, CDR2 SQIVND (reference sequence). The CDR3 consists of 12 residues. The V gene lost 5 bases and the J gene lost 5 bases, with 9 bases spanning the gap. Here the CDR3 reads CASSASRTEAFF. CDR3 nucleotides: TGTGCCAGTAGTGCCAGTCGGACTGAAGCTTTCTTT.

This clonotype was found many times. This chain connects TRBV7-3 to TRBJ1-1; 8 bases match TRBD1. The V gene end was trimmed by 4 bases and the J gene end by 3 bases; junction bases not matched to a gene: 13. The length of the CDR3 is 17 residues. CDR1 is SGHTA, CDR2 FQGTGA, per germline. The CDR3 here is CASSSNLYGQGHTEAFF. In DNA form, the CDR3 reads TGTGCCAGCAGCTCCAACCTATATGGACAGGGACACACTGAAGCTTTCTTT.

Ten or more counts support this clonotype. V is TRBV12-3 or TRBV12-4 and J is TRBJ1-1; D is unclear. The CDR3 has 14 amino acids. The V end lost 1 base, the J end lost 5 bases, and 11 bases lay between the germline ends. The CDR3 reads CASSLGGGFTEAFF. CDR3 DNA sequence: TGTGCCAGCAGTTTAGGCGGAGGGTTTACTGAAGCTTTCTTT.

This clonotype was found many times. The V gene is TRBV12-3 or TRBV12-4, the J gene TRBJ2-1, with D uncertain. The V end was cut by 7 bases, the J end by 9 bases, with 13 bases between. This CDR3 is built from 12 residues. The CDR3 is CASIQSLGEQFF. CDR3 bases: TGTGCCAGCATCCAAAGTCTCGGTGAGCAGTTCTTC.